This T cell receptor beta chain was sequenced for a study of T cell responses to AZD1222 COVID-19 vaccine. Notes on the study in general: Repertoires were obtained only post-peak T cell response. White British people made up most donors, females outnumbered males, and clonal diversity was possibly underestimated. Along spike, vaccine-associated CD4 TCRs were found throughout, with dominance at 160-218 and 743-854.

Points on this clone: The antigen is unknown.

TCRdb's table, derived via immunoSEQ multiplex PCR, lists solely in-frame clones and lacks some. This table has about 140,000 clones, over 65% appearing once. Germline loops: CDR1 SGHNT, CDR2 YYREEE (reference sequence). Trimming stripped 0 bases from V and 6 bases from J, with 13 bases between. The CDR3 sequence is 15 residues long. The sequencing here drew on peripheral blood, taken on day 0 of AZD1222 vaccination. The receptor comes from an adult in good health. This chain uses TRBV5-4 with TRBJ1-5; D possibly corresponds to TRBD1 (6 bases). CDR3 bases: TGTGCCAGCAGCTTGGGGGGGGCGTTCGGTCAGCCCCAGCATTTT. It is translated as CASSLGGAFGQPQHF.